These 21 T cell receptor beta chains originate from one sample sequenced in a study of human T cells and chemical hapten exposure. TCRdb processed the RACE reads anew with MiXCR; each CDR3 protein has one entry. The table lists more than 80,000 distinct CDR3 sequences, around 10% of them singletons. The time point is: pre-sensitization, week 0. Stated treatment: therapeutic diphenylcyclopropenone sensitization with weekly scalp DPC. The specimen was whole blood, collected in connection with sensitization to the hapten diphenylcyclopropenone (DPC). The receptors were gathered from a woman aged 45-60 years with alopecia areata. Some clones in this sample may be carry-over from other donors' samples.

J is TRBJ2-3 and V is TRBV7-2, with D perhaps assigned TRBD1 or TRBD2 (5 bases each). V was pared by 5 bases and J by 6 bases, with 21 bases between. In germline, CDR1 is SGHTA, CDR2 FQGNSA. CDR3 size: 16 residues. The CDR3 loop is CASSDGLTVLSDTQYF. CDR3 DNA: TGTGCCAGCAGCGACGGACTGACAGTTCTTAGTGATACGCAGTATTTT.

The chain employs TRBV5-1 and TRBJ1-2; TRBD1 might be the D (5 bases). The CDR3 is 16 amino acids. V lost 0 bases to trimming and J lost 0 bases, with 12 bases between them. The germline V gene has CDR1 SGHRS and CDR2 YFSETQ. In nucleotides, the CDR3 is TGCGCCAGCAGCTTGGATCGGGGGAGATCTAACTATGGCTACACCTTC. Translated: CASSLDRGRSNYGYTF. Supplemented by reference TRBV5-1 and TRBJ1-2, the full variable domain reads KAGVTQTPRYLIKTRGQQVTLSCSPISGHRSVSWYQQTPGQGLQFLFEYFSETQRNKGNFPGRFSGRQFSNSRSEMNVSTLELGDSALYLCASSLDRGRSNYGYTFGSGTRLTVV.

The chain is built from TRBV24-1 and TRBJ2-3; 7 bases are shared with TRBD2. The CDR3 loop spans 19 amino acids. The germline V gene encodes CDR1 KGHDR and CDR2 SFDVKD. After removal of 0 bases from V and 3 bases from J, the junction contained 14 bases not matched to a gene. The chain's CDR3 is CATSDLLGSASGSTDTQYF. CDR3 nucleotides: TGTGCCACCAGTGATTTGCTTGGTTCGGCTAGCGGAAGTACAGATACGCAGTATTTT.

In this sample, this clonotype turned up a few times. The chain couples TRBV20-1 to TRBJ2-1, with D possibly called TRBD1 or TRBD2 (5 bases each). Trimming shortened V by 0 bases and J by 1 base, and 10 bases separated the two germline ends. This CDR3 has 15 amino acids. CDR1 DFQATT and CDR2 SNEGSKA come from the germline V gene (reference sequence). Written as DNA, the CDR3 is TGCAGTGCTAGAGATCGGGACGCGTCCTACAATGAGCAGTTCTTC. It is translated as CSARDRDASYNEQFF.

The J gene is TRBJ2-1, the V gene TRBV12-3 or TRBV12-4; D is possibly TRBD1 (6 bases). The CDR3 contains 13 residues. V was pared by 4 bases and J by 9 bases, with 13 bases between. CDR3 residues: CASSSGTYGEQFF. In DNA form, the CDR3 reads TGTGCCAGCAGTTCAGGGACATACGGTGAGCAGTTCTTC.

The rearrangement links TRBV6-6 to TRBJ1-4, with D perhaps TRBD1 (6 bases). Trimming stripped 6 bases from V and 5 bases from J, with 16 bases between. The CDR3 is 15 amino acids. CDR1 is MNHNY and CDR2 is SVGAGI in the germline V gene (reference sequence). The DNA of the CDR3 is TGTGCCAGCAGCCCTAGGAGGGGACAAAATGAAAAACTGTTTTTT. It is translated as CASSPRRGQNEKLFF.

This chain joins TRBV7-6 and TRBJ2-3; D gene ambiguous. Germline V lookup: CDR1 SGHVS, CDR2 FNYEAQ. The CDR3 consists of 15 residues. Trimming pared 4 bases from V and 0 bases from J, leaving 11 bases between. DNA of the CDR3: TGTGCCAGCAGCTCGGACGGTCCTAGCACAGATACGCAGTATTTT. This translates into CASSSDGPSTDTQYF.

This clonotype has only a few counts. The chain's CDR3 is CASSLERLAGTNEQFF. CDR3 sequence (DNA): TGTGCCAGCAGCTTAGAGCGTCTAGCGGGGACAAATGAGCAGTTCTTC. The V call is TRBV11-2, the J call TRBJ2-1; 9 bases agree with TRBD2. The germline CDR1 and CDR2 sequences are SGHAT and FQNNGV. J gave up 7 bases and V 0 bases, and 7 bases lay outside the gene matches. The CDR3 length is 16 residues.

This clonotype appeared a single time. The CDR3 DNA reads TGTGCCAGCAGCGCTACTACAGGCTCTGGGGCCAACGTCCTGACTTTC. It translates to CASSATTGSGANVLTF. The V gene is TRBV7-9, the J gene TRBJ2-6; TRBD1 is a possible D gene (5 bases). From germline, CDR1 is SEHNR and CDR2 FQNEAQ (reference sequence). The V and J ends lost 5 bases and 0 bases respectively, with 11 bases between them. The CDR3 is 16 residues long.

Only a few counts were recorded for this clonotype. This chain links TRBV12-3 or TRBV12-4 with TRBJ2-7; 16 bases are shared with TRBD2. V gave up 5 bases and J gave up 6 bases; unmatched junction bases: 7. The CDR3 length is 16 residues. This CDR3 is CASSPGTSGGAAEQYF. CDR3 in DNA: TGTGCCAGCAGTCCGGGGACTAGCGGGGGGGCCGCCGAGCAGTACTTC.

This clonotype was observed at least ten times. Here the CDR3 reads CASRRRLITDTQYF. The CDR3, as DNA: TGTGCCAGCAGACGCAGACTGATCACAGATACGCAGTATTTT. This rearrangement joins TRBV12-3 or TRBV12-4 to TRBJ2-3; D remains ambiguous. The V and J ends lost 6 bases and 2 bases respectively, with 12 bases between them. The CDR3 consists of 14 residues.

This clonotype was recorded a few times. CDR3 DNA: TGTGCCAGTAGTATCCTCGGCCTCGGCGGTAGTGAGCAGTTCTTC. Its translation: CASSILGLGGSEQFF. The chain couples TRBV19 to TRBJ2-1; D remains ambiguous. Trimming removed 3 bases from V and 9 bases from J, with 18 bases in between. Germline values: CDR1 LNHDA, CDR2 SQIVND (reference sequence). The CDR3 consists of 15 residues. Combining the CDR3 with reference TRBV19 and TRBJ2-1 gives the whole variable domain DGGITQSPKYLFRKEGQNVTLSCEQNLNHDAMYWYRQDPGQGLRLIYYSQIVNDFQKGDIAEGYSVSREKKESFPLTVTSAQKNPTAFYLCASSILGLGGSEQFFGPGTRLTVL.

The CDR3 coding sequence is TGTGCCAGCAGTTTGACGTCAACCTTACCTCGAGCTTTCTTT. It yields the protein CASSLTSTLPRAFF. The V and J genes are TRBV28 and TRBJ1-1; D is unresolved. Germline V gene data show CDR1 as MDHEN and CDR2 as SYDVKM. The CDR3 sequence is 14 residues long. The ends were cut back, 3 bases at V and 10 bases at J, with 18 bases in the middle.

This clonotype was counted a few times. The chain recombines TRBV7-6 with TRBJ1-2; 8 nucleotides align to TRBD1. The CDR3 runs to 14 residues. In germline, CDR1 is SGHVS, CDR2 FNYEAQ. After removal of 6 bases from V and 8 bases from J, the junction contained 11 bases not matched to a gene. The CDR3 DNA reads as TGTGCCAGCAGTCCTACCGGGACAGGAAGCGGCTACACCTTC. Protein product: CASSPTGTGSGYTF.

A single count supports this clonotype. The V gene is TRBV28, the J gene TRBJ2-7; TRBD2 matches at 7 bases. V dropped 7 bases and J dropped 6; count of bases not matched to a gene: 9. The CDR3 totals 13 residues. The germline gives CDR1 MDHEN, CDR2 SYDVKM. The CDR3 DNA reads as TGTGCCAGCACCCTCCCGGGAGGACGCGAGCAGTACTTC. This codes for CASTLPGGREQYF.

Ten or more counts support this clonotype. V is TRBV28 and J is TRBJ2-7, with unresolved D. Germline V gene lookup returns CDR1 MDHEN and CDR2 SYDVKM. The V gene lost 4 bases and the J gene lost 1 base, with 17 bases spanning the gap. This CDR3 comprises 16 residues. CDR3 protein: CASSSPGRQVSYEQYF. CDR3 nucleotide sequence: TGTGCCAGCAGTTCACCTGGTAGGCAGGTTTCCTACGAGCAGTACTTC. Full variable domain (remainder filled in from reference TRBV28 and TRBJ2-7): DVKVTQSSRYLVKRTGEKVFLECVQDMDHENMFWYRQDPGLGLRLIYFSYDVKMKEKGDIPEGYSVSREKKERFSLILESASTNQTSMYLCASSSPGRQVSYEQYFGPGTRLTVT.

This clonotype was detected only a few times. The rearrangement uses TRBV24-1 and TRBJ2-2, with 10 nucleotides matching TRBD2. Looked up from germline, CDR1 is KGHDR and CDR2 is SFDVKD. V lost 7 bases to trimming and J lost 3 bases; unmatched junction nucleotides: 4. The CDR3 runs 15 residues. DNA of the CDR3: TGTGCCACCAGCCCTAGCGGGAGAGACACCGGGGAGCTGTTTTTT. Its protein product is CATSPSGRDTGELFF.

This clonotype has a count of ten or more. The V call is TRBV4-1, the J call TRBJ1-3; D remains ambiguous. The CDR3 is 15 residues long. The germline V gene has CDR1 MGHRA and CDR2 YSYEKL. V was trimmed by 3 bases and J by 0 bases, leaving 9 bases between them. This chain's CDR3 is CASSQAESSGNTIYF. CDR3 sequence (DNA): TGCGCCAGCAGCCAGGCAGAAAGCTCTGGAAACACCATATATTTT.

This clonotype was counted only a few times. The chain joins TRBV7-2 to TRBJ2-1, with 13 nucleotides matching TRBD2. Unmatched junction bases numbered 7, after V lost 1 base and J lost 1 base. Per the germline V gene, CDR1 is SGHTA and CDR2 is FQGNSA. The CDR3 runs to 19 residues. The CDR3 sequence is CASSLGATSGGRSYNEQFF. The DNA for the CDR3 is TGTGCCAGCAGCTTAGGGGCGACTAGCGGGGGGAGGTCCTACAATGAGCAGTTCTTC.

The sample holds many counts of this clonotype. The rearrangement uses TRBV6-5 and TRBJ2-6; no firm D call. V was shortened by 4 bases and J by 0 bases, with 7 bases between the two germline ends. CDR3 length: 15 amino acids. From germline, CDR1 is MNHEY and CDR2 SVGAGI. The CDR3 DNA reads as TGTGCCAGCAGTTTGACATACTCTGGGGCCAACGTCCTGACTTTC. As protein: CASSLTYSGANVLTF.

The CDR3 DNA reads as TGTGCCAGCCTTTCTGGTCTCTACGAGCAGTACTTC. This encodes CASLSGLYEQYF. J is TRBJ2-7 and V is TRBV6-2 or TRBV6-3; D remains unclear. The V end was cut by 8 bases, the J end by 3 bases, with 11 bases between. The CDR3 is 12 amino acids. Germline V gives CDR1 MNHEY, CDR2 SVGEGT.